This T cell receptor (beta chain) was captured by sequencing in a study of cytomegalovirus exposure and HLA in healthy donors. Study-wide points: The study listed some 160 cytomegalovirus-associated TCR beta chains. In the roughly 120 validation repertoires, a later analysis found that first-cohort TCR clusters tended to co-occur.

This clone has just a few counts. Its target is not known. Other DNA sequences in the same sample also yield this CDR3. Sequenced by immunoSEQ multiplex PCR; TCRdb stores in-frame clones only, minus some. This table has 65,000 or so clones, roughly 94% appearing once. Germline V gene sequence: CDR1 MNHEY, CDR2 SMNVEV (reference sequence). The V and J ends lost 4 bases and 1 base respectively, with 5 bases between them. This CDR3 comprises 12 residues. Sample: PBMCs. This receptor was taken from a young man in good health and CMV-seropositive. V is TRBV27 and J is TRBJ2-7; D is ambiguous. Here the CDR3 DNA reads TGTGCCAGCAGTTCCAGTTCCTACGAGCAGTACTTC. Amino acids: CASSSSSYEQYF.